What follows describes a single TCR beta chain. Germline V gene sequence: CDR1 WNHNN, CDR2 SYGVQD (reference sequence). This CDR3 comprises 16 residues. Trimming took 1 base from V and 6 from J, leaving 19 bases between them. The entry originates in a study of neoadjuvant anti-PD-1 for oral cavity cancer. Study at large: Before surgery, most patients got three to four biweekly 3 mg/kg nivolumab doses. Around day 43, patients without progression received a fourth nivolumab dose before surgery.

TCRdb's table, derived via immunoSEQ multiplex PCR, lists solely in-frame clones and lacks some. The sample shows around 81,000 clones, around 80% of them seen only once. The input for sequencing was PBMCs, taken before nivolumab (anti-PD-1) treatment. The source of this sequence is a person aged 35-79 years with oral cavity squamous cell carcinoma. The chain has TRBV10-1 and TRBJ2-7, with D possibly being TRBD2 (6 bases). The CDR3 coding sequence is TGCGCCAGCAGTGAGTATAGGTTGGCGGGAACTGGCGAGCAGTACTTC. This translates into CASSEYRLAGTGEQYF.